The clone carrying this TCR beta chain was detected only a few times. Antigen: not known. Profiled with immunoSEQ multiplex PCR; TCRdb holds only in-frame clones, not every one. This table has 110,000 to 150,000 clones, more than 85% appearing once. This entry is derived from a study of T cell responses to AZD1222 COVID-19 vaccine. CDR3 size: 14 residues. CDR1 is SGHRS and CDR2 is YFSETQ in the germline V gene. The V and J ends lost 2 bases and 0 bases respectively, with 9 bases between them. Broader study findings: The study reported that nearly half of spike-specific TCRs target unmutated variant regions.

This rearrangement joins TRBV5-1 to TRBJ2-7; no clear D. The sequence was collected from an adult in good health. Sequencing was performed on peripheral blood, taken on day 0 of AZD1222 vaccination. This CDR3 reads CASSLDSVSYEQYF. In DNA, the CDR3 is TGCGCCAGCAGCTTAGATTCAGTCTCCTACGAGCAGTACTTC.